These T cell receptor beta chains were read from a single sample in a study of identical twins. TCRdb independently ran MiXCR on the 5' RACE reads; one entry per CDR3 protein. Of some 760,000 distinct CDR3 sequences in the sample, about 20% are singletons; the top ten hold 13%. This same sample was also taken into another study, of T cells expressing NK-cell markers.

What was sequenced was PBMCs. The receptor source for this set is a woman aged 18-35 years in good health. CDR3s include the opening cysteine and the closing phenylalanine or tryptophan. The D gene is left open where the match is weak. Clone size is stated in some rows and not others, as once, few, many or a class when expanded.

v_call	d_call	clone_size	j_call	cdr3_nt	cdr3_aa
TRBV5-1	.	.	TRBJ1-1	TGCGCCAGCGTCCGGGATCCGAACACTGAAGCTTTCTTT	CASVRDPNTEAFF
TRBV12-3/TRBV12-4	.	few	TRBJ1-1	TGTGCCAGCAGCCTTCCTCACTTTGACACCCGCAACACTGAAGCTTTCTTT	CASSLPHFDTRNTEAFF
TRBV7-2	TRBD2	.	TRBJ2-2	TGTGCCAGCAGCTTAGTTAGCGGGAGGGCCGCCGGGGAGCTGTTTTTT	CASSLVSGRAAGELFF
TRBV5-1	.	few	TRBJ2-1	TGCGCCAGCAGCTTCCATTCCCGTGAGCAGTTCTTC	CASSFHSREQFF
TRBV5-5	.	few	TRBJ1-1	TGTGCCAGCAGCTTGGGGGTCCGGGAGAACACTGAAGCTTTCTTT	CASSLGVRENTEAFF
TRBV12-3/TRBV12-4	.	many	TRBJ2-7	TGTGCCAGCAGTTTATCAGAACGACTGCAGTACTTC	CASSLSERLQYF
TRBV6-5	.	few	TRBJ2-5	TGTGCCAGCAGTTACTCGATATTATTGTCAGCCCAAGAGACCCAGTACTTC	CASSYSILLSAQETQYF
TRBV20-1	.	few	TRBJ2-3	TGCAGTGCTAGAATTATGGGGGCGAGGGCAGATACGCAGTATTTT	CSARIMGARADTQYF
TRBV2	TRBD2	.	TRBJ2-7	TGTGCCAGCAGTGTTAATAGCGGGGGGGTTTCCTACGAGCAGTACTTC	CASSVNSGGVSYEQYF
TRBV6-4	.	.	TRBJ2-3	TGTGCCAGCAGTGCGAGCGGCCCCAGGGATACGCAGTATTTT	CASSASGPRDTQYF
TRBV10-3	.	.	TRBJ2-7	TGTGCCATCAGGGAGACTGGAAGGTTCTACGAGCAGTACTTC	CAIRETGRFYEQYF
TRBV20-1	.	few	TRBJ2-1	TGCAGTGCCCCCCCCAGGATGGACTATGAGCAGTTCTTC	CSAPPRMDYEQFF
TRBV12-3/TRBV12-4	.	.	TRBJ2-5	TGTGCCAGCAGAATAGGGGGGGAGACCCAGTACTTC	CASRIGGETQYF
TRBV29-1	.	few	TRBJ2-3	TGCAGCGTTGTTGGAGCTAGCACAGATACGCAGTATTTT	CSVVGASTDTQYF
TRBV20-1	TRBD1	few	TRBJ2-7	TGCAGTGCTAGAGCCCACAGGGGGAACTACGAGCAGTACTTC	CSARAHRGNYEQYF
TRBV6-5	.	few	TRBJ1-5	TGTGCCAGCGGTTATGGGGAAGCCCAGCATTTT	CASGYGEAQHF
TRBV15	.	few	TRBJ1-1	TGTGCCACCAGCAGTCAGGGGAACACTGAAGCTTTCTTT	CATSSQGNTEAFF
TRBV6-1	.	.	TRBJ1-2	TGTGCCAGCAGTGGACAGGTGTCCTATGGCTACACCTTC	CASSGQVSYGYTF
TRBV7-9	.	.	TRBJ2-3	TGTGCCAGCAGCTTACAACGGGGTGGAGATACGCAGTATTTT	CASSLQRGGDTQYF
TRBV30	TRBD1	few	TRBJ2-2	TGTGCCTGGAGTGTCCGACAGGGTTTCGCCGGGGAGCTGTTTTTT	CAWSVRQGFAGELFF
TRBV5-5	.	.	TRBJ1-1	TGTGCCAGCAGCGACCGCGCTACTCTCTTTGAAGCTTTCTTT	CASSDRATLFEAFF
TRBV4-1	TRBD2	once	TRBJ2-3	TGCGCCAGCAGCCAAGGTACTAGCGGCCCCTCAGATACGCAGTATTTT	CASSQGTSGPSDTQYF
TRBV7-6	.	.	TRBJ1-1	TGTGCCAGCAGCCCCGATAAGGGGTTCGGCACTGAAGCTTTCTTT	CASSPDKGFGTEAFF
TRBV20-1	.	few	TRBJ2-3	TGCAGTGCTAGTTTTCCGGCTACAGATACGCAGTATTTT	CSASFPATDTQYF
TRBV29-1	.	.	TRBJ2-1	TGCAGCGTTGACGGGGCGGGCAATGAGCAGTTCTTC	CSVDGAGNEQFF
TRBV5-1	.	few	TRBJ2-7	TGCGCCAGCAGTTCGACGACGGGGGCCTACGAGCAGTACTTC	CASSSTTGAYEQYF
TRBV5-1	.	.	TRBJ2-7	TGCGCCAGCAGCGGGGGCCCGGGCGAAGAGCAGTACTTC	CASSGGPGEEQYF
TRBV7-9	.	.	TRBJ2-7	TGTGCCAGCAGCTTTATGAGCGAGCAGTACTTC	CASSFMSEQYF
TRBV5-1	.	.	TRBJ2-7	TGCGCCAGCAGATTTGCCCCGCAACCTACTTACGAGCAGTACTTC	CASRFAPQPTYEQYF
TRBV4-3	.	few	TRBJ2-3	TGCGCCAGCAGCCAAGAGCCTCGCCGGGATACGCAGTATTTT	CASSQEPRRDTQYF
TRBV12-3/TRBV12-4	TRBD1	many	TRBJ2-7	TGTGCCAGCAGACCCCGGGACAGGGGTTTCCACGAGCAGTACTTC	CASRPRDRGFHEQYF
TRBV20-1	TRBD2	few	TRBJ2-1	TGCAGTGCTAGAGATGGGGAGCGGGAGGGTATAAATGAGCAGTTCTTC	CSARDGEREGINEQFF
TRBV5-1	TRBD1	.	TRBJ2-2	TGCGCCAGCAGCTTGTCGTCAGGGGGTCGATTCGGGGAGCTGTTTTTT	CASSLSSGGRFGELFF
TRBV20-1	.	.	TRBJ2-3	TGCAGTGCCCCCCTCGGAGAGCACCTAGATACGCAGTATTTT	CSAPLGEHLDTQYF
TRBV12-3/TRBV12-4	.	few	TRBJ2-5	TGTGCCAGCAGTTTTGCACAGGCTAGGGGAGAGACCCAGTACTTC	CASSFAQARGETQYF
TRBV12-3/TRBV12-4	.	many	TRBJ1-5	TGTGCCAGCAGATCCGGGACGACCCTAAATCAGCCCCAGCATTTT	CASRSGTTLNQPQHF
TRBV20-1	TRBD2	.	TRBJ2-1	TGCAGTGCTAGAGAATGGTGGACGGGAGGGGTGAGGAGAAATGAGCAGTTCTTC	CSAREWWTGGVRRNEQFF
TRBV3-1	.	.	TRBJ1-1	TGTGCCAGCAGCGAAACCAACAGGGCTACTGAAGCTTTCTTT	CASSETNRATEAFF